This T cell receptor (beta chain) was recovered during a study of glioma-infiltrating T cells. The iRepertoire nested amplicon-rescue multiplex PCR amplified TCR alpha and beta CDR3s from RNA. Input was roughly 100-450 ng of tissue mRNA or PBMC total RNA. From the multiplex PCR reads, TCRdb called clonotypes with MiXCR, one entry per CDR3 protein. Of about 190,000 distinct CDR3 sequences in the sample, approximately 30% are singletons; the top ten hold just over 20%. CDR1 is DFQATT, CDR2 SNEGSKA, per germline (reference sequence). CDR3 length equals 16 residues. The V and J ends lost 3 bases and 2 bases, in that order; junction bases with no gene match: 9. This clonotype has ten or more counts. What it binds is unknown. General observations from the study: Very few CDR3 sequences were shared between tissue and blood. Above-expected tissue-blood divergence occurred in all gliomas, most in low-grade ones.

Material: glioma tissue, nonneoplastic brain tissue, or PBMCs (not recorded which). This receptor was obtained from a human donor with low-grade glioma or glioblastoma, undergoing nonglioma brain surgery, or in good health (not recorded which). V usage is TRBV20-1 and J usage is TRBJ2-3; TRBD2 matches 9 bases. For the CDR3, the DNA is TGCAGTGCTAGTTCAGAGGCGGGAGGGGTCACAGATACGCAGTATTTT. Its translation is CSASSEAGGVTDTQYF.